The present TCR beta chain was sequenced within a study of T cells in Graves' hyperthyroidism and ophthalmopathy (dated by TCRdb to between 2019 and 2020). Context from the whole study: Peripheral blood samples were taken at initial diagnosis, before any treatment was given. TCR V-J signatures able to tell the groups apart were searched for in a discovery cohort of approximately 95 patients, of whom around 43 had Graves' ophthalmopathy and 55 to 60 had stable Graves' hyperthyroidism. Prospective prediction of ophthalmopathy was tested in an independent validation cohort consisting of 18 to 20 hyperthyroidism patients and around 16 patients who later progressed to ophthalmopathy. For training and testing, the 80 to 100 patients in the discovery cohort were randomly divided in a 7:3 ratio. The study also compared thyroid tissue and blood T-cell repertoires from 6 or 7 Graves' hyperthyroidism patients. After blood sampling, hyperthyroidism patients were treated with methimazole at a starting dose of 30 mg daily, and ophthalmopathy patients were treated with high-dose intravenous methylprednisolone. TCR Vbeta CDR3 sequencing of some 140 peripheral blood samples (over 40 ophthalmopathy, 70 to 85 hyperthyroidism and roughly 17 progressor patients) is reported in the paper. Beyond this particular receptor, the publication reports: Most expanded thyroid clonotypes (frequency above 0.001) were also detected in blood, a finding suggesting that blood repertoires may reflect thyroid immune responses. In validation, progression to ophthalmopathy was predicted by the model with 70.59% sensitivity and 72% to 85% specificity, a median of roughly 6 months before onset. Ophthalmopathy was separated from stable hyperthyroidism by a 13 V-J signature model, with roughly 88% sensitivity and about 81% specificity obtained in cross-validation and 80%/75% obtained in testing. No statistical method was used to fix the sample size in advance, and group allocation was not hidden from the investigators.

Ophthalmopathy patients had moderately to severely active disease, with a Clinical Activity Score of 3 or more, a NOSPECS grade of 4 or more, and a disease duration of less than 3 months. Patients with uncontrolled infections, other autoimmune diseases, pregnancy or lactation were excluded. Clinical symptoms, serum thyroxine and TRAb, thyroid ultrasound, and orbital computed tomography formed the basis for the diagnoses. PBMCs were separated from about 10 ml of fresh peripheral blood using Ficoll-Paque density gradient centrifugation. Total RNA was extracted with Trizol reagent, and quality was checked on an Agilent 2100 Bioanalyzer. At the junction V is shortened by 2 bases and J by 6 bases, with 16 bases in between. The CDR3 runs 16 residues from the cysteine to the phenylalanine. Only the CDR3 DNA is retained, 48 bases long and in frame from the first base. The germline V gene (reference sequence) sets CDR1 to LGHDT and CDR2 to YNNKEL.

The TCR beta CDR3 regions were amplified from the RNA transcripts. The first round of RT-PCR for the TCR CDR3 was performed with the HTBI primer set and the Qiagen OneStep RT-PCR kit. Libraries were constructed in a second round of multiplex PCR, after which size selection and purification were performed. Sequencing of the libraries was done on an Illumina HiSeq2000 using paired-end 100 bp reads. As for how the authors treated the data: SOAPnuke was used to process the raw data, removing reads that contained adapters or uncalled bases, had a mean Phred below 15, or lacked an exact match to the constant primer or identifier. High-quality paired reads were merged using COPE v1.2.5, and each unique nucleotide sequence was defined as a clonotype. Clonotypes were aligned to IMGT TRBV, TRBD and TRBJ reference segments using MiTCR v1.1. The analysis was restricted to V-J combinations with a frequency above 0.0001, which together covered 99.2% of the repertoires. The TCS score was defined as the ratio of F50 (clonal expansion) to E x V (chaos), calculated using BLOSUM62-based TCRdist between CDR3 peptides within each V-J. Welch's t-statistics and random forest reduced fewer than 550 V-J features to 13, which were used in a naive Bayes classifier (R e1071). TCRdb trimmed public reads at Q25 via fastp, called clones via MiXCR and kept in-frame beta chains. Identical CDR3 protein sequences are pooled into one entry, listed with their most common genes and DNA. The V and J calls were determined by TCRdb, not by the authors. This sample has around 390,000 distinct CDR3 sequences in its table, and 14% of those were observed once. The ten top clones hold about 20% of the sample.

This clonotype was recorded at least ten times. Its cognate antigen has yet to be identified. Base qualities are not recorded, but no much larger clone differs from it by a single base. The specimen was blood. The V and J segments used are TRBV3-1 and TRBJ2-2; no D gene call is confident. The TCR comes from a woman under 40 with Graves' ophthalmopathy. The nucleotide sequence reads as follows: TGTGCCAGCAGCCAATACCTGCACGGCCGCCCCGGGGAGCTGTTTTTT. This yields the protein CASSQYLHGRPGELFF.